The 27 T cell receptor beta chains listed next were all sequenced from one sample in a study of identical twins (dated by TCRdb to the mid-2010s). The method behind the library was 5' RACE. Sequencing relied on an Illumina HiSeq 2000. Clones were called with MiXCR by TCRdb after fastp trimmed the public reads at Q25, and only in-frame beta chains were retained. Identical CDR3 protein sequences are pooled into one entry, listed with their most common genes and DNA. The sample yields 250,000 or so distinct CDR3 sequences; approximately 6.8% were counted once. The ten most abundant clones make up about 5.8% of the sample. The same sample was also studied in work on yellow fever vaccine responses in identical twins.

The sequencing input was CD8+ T cells sorted from blood. These receptors were obtained from a woman younger than 35 in good health.

This chain links TRBV6-2 or TRBV6-3 with TRBJ2-1, with a weak D call TRBD1 (5 bases). V was trimmed by 8 bases and J by 9 bases, leaving 11 bases between them. This CDR3 has 11 amino acids. Germline values: CDR1 MNHEY, CDR2 SVGEGT. The CDR3 sequence is CASGLGLEQFF. DNA for the CDR3: TGTGCCAGCGGCTTGGGGCTTGAGCAGTTCTTC.

With regard to this clonotype: Possible read error: a much larger clone is one base away. The chain recombines TRBV4-1 with TRBJ2-1; 9 nucleotides line up with TRBD2. Germline V gene data show CDR1 as MGHRA and CDR2 as YSYEKL. CDR3 size: 17 residues. Here the CDR3 DNA reads TGCGCCAGCAGCCAGTTCCCGCGGGAGGGGTCCTACAATGAGCAGCTCTTC. It specifies CASSQFPREGSYNEQLF.

This clonotype occurred a few times. The chain combines TRBV20-1 with TRBJ2-5, with D perhaps matching TRBD2 (6 bases). Germline V gene sequence: CDR1 DFQATT, CDR2 SNEGSKA (reference sequence). This CDR3 contains 13 residues. V was clipped by 3 bases and J by 2 bases, with 10 bases between them. DNA of the CDR3: TGCAGTGCTAGCCTGAGCGGGCAAGAGACCCAGTACTTC. Its protein is CSASLSGQETQYF.

The chain couples TRBV4-1 to TRBJ2-3; D perhaps matches TRBD2 (6 bases). Deletions cut 4 bases from V and 5 bases from J, with 19 bases between. This CDR3 is built from 16 residues. CDR1 is MGHRA and CDR2 is YSYEKL in the germline V gene. The CDR3 reads CASSPSLGGRGDTQYF. The CDR3 DNA is TGCGCCAGCAGCCCCTCGCTAGGAGGGCGCGGAGATACGCAGTATTTT.

This clonotype came up many times. CDR3 coding DNA: TGTGCCAGCAGCTTCGGCGAAGCAACTAATGAAAAACTGTTTTTT. Residues: CASSFGEATNEKLFF. The gene calls are TRBV7-9 and TRBJ1-4, with D uncertain. The CDR3 contains 15 residues. V lost 3 bases and J 0 bases, leaving 8 bases between the germline ends. Germline values: CDR1 SEHNR, CDR2 FQNEAQ (reference sequence).

V usage is TRBV6-5 and J usage is TRBJ1-1; D is possibly TRBD1 (5 bases). From germline, CDR1 is MNHEY and CDR2 SVGAGI. The V gene lost 2 bases and the J gene lost 4 bases, with 14 bases spanning the gap. This CDR3 has 15 residues. CDR3 amino acids: CASSYKGIGGTEAFF. The CDR3, as DNA: TGTGCCAGCAGTTACAAGGGGATTGGGGGCACTGAAGCTTTCTTT.

This clonotype was counted ten times or more. The gene calls are TRBV11-1 and TRBJ2-1, with 13 bases lining up with TRBD2. Trimming cost V 5 bases and J 4 bases; bases outside gene matches: 14. Germline V gives CDR1 SGHAT, CDR2 FQDESV (reference sequence). The CDR3 totals 19 residues. CDR3 amino acids: CASSPGTSGTTGTYNEQFF. In DNA, the CDR3 is TGTGCCAGCAGCCCCGGGACTAGCGGGACCACCGGTACATACAATGAGCAGTTCTTC.

This clonotype was observed many times. V usage is TRBV29-1 and J usage is TRBJ1-2; no definite D call. Germline CDR1 and CDR2: SQVTM and ANQGSEA. The length of the CDR3 is 12 residues. V was trimmed by 4 bases and J by 4 bases, leaving 10 bases between them. This CDR3 is CSVVGRTYGYTF. CDR3 nucleotide sequence: TGCAGCGTTGTAGGACGGACCTATGGCTACACCTTC. Based on the CDR3 plus reference TRBV29-1 and TRBJ1-2, the full variable domain is SAVISQKPSRDICQRGTSLTIQCQVDSQVTMMFWYRQQPGQSLTLIATANQGSEATYESGFVIDKFPISRPNLTFSTLTVSNMSPEDSSIYLCSVVGRTYGYTFGSGTRLTVV.

The chain couples TRBV2 to TRBJ2-7; no firm D call. The germline V and J ends were trimmed by 10 bases and 6 bases, with 13 bases remaining between them. The CDR3 length is 11 residues. Per the germline V gene, CDR1 is SNHLY and CDR2 is FYNNEI. This CDR3 is CAILRRSEQYF. CDR3 sequence (DNA): TGTGCCATCCTGCGGCGAAGCGAGCAGTACTTC.

The rearrangement uses TRBV6-2 or TRBV6-3 and TRBJ2-7, with D perhaps assigned TRBD1 or TRBD2 (5 bases each). The CDR3 length is 12 residues. V gave up 7 bases and J gave up 5 bases, with 12 bases separating them. Germline V gene sequence: CDR1 MNHEY, CDR2 SVGEGT. CDR3 nucleotide sequence: TGTGCCAGCACCCACAGGAGGAACGAGCAGTACTTC. Its protein product is CASTHRRNEQYF.

This clonotype has ten or more counts. The chain combines TRBV5-1 with TRBJ2-1; D possibly corresponds to TRBD2 (7 bases). Germline V lookup: CDR1 SGHRS, CDR2 YFSETQ. This CDR3 comprises 15 residues. V was cut by 4 bases and J by 2 bases, with 13 bases left in between. The CDR3 loop is CASSEGDYAYNEQFF. The CDR3 DNA reads as TGCGCCAGCAGCGAGGGGGACTACGCCTACAATGAGCAGTTCTTC.

This clonotype appeared a few times. The chain carries TRBV13 and TRBJ1-1, with 9 nucleotides matching TRBD1. The CDR3 loop spans 14 amino acids. In germline, CDR1 is PRHDT, CDR2 FYEKMQ (reference sequence). Losses at the gene ends were 5 bases for V and 1 base for J; bases not matched to a gene: 2. CDR3 DNA sequence: TGTGCCAGCAGCATGGGACAGGGGAACACTGAAGCTTTCTTT. Encoded protein: CASSMGQGNTEAFF.

The chain carries TRBV29-1 and TRBJ2-5; no firm D call. CDR1 and CDR2 from the germline V gene are SQVTM and ANQGSEA. Trimming pared 3 bases from V and 5 bases from J, leaving 10 bases between. This CDR3 contains 12 residues. In nucleotides, the CDR3 is TGCAGCGTTGATGACGGGCCGGAGACCCAGTACTTC. Translated: CSVDDGPETQYF.

This clonotype was detected ten times or more. The V gene is TRBV7-3, the J gene TRBJ2-1; TRBD2 matches at 11 bases. The V and J ends lost 5 bases and 8 bases, in that order; junction bases with no gene match: 8. This CDR3 comprises 15 residues. CDR1 SGHTA and CDR2 FQGTGA come from the germline V gene. The CDR3 DNA follows: TGTGCCAGCAGCCTAGCGGGAGGAGTTCAGGATGAGCAGTTCTTC. This codes for CASSLAGGVQDEQFF.

This clonotype showed up just a few times. The V call is TRBV20-1, the J call TRBJ2-5; 8 bases fit TRBD1. The trim removed 8 bases at V and 2 bases at J, leaving 10 bases unmatched. The V gene's germline CDR1 is DFQATT and CDR2 SNEGSKA (reference sequence). The CDR3 has 14 amino acids. DNA for the CDR3: TGCAGTCCCACGGACAGGGAATTACAAGAGACCCAGTACTTC. This encodes CSPTDRELQETQYF.

This clonotype has at least ten counts. The chain joins TRBV5-6 to TRBJ2-7; 7 nucleotides line up with TRBD1. V was clipped by 5 bases and J by 2 bases; unmatched bases: 1. Germline-derived CDR1 and CDR2 are SGHDT and YYEEEE. The CDR3 loop spans 12 amino acids. The CDR3 sequence: CASSQGAYEQYV. CDR3 sequence (DNA): TGTGCCAGCAGTCAGGGGGCCTACGAGCAGTACGTC.

The chain links TRBV20-1 to TRBJ2-3; tentatively, D is TRBD1 or TRBD2 (6 bases each). Per the germline V gene, CDR1 is DFQATT and CDR2 is SNEGSKA (reference sequence). V was trimmed by 7 bases and J by 0 bases, leaving 17 bases between them. The CDR3 totals 15 residues. The CDR3 loop is CSVPFRGLSTDTQYF. DNA for the CDR3: TGCAGTGTACCGTTCCGGGGGCTAAGCACAGATACGCAGTATTTT.

This chain joins TRBV6-1 and TRBJ2-3; D gene unclear. Trimming shortened V by 10 bases and J by 0 bases, and 17 bases separated the two germline ends. CDR1 is MNHNS, CDR2 SASEGT, per germline. This CDR3 is 15 amino acids long. This chain's CDR3 is CATRLGKMSTDTQYF. The CDR3 nucleotides read TGTGCCACTCGACTGGGCAAGATGAGCACAGATACGCAGTATTTT.

The chain couples TRBV28 to TRBJ2-3; TRBD2 matches at 9 bases. The germline V gene has CDR1 MDHEN and CDR2 SYDVKM. The V and J ends lost 3 bases and 3 bases, in that order; junction bases with no gene match: 7. The CDR3 is 16 amino acids. This CDR3 is CASSLGAGGRTDTQYF. Written as DNA, the CDR3 is TGTGCCAGCAGTTTGGGTGCGGGAGGGCGGACAGATACGCAGTATTTT.

This clonotype occurred a few times. The rearrangement uses TRBV11-2 and TRBJ2-3; 7 bases fit TRBD2. V shed 4 bases and J 2 bases; nucleotides not matched to a gene: 12. Germline CDR1 is SGHAT and CDR2 is FQNNGV. The CDR3 sequence is 17 residues long. This CDR3 is CASSSPREGLYTDTQYF. The CDR3 region has the DNA TGTGCCAGCAGCTCCCCTAGGGAGGGACTTTACACAGATACGCAGTATTTT.

This clonotype has more than one count but fewer than ten. The chain recombines TRBV6-5 with TRBJ2-3, with D perhaps given as TRBD1 or TRBD2 (5 bases each). The CDR3 contains 18 residues. Germline CDR1 MNHEY, CDR2 SVGAGI. The germline V and J ends were trimmed by 2 bases and 2 bases, with 20 bases remaining between them. The CDR3 nucleotides read TGTGCCAGCAGTTACCCCCATGAGGGGCCCCTCAACACAGATACGCAGTATTTT. Protein product: CASSYPHEGPLNTDTQYF.

This chain joins TRBV7-9 and TRBJ2-3; D remains unclear. The ends were cut back, 3 bases at V and 1 base at J, with 8 bases in the middle. The CDR3 has 14 residues. The germline V gene encodes CDR1 SEHNR and CDR2 FQNEAQ (reference sequence). The CDR3 DNA is TGTGCCAGCAGCTTCGGTGGCGGCACAGATACGCAGTATTTT. Amino acids: CASSFGGGTDTQYF.

A few counts support this clonotype. V usage is TRBV5-1 and J usage is TRBJ2-3, with D possibly being TRBD2 (6 bases). The CDR3 sequence is 15 residues long. V was shortened by 2 bases and J by 4 bases, with 14 bases between the two germline ends. The germline V gene has CDR1 SGHRS and CDR2 YFSETQ. The CDR3: CASSFYGSGADTQYF. The CDR3 coding sequence is TGCGCCAGCAGCTTTTACGGGAGCGGCGCAGATACGCAGTATTTT. The full variable domain, its missing parts supplied by reference TRBV5-1 and TRBJ2-3, is KAGVTQTPRYLIKTRGQQVTLSCSPISGHRSVSWYQQTPGQGLQFLFEYFSETQRNKGNFPGRFSGRQFSNSRSEMNVSTLELGDSALYLCASSFYGSGADTQYFGPGTRLTVL.

In this sample, this clonotype turned up a few times. This chain uses TRBV6-1 with TRBJ2-3; 10 nucleotides line up with TRBD2. The CDR3 is 18 amino acids. Germline values: CDR1 MNHNS, CDR2 SASEGT. The junction had 14 bases not matched to a gene; V was cut back by 2 bases and J by 6 bases. The CDR3 reads CASSEYGRLAGPTDTQYF. The CDR3 bases are TGTGCCAGCAGTGAATATGGTCGACTAGCGGGCCCCACGGATACGCAGTATTTT.

This clonotype was seen at least ten times. The gene calls are TRBV10-3 and TRBJ1-2; D is ambiguous. This CDR3 spans 13 amino acids. Trimming took 7 bases from V and 4 from J, leaving 13 bases between them. Per the germline V gene, CDR1 is ENHRY and CDR2 is SYGVKD. The DNA for the CDR3 is TGTGCCATCACGGGAGAGGAGGCCTATGGCTACACCTTC. Translated, it gives CAITGEEAYGYTF.

This clonotype was found a few times. The rearrangement joins TRBV20-1 to TRBJ2-1; 11 nucleotides align to TRBD2. The germline CDR1 and CDR2 sequences are DFQATT and SNEGSKA (reference sequence). V was pared by 6 bases and J by 9 bases, with 13 bases of the junction left unmatched. The CDR3 sequence is 15 residues long. CDR3 nucleotide sequence: TGCAGTGCCATAGCGGGAGGGGTGTTGCTGGGTGAGCAGTTCTTC. It yields the protein CSAIAGGVLLGEQFF.

This clonotype showed up many times. The V call is TRBV6-5, the J call TRBJ2-5; D is possibly TRBD2 (5 bases). Germline V gives CDR1 MNHEY, CDR2 SVGAGI. Trimming left V 0 bases short and J 4 bases short, with 12 bases between. The CDR3 consists of 15 residues. In DNA form, the CDR3 reads TGTGCCAGCAGTTACTCGAGCCTAGCAGTAGAGACCCAGTACTTC. Protein sequence: CASSYSSLAVETQYF.